This T cell receptor beta chain emerged from a study of blood T cell repertoires in COVID-19. Study overall: Italy, Spain and the United States were the sources of the convalescent and acute COVID-19 samples. T cells, B-cell-depleted T cells, or PBMCs provided the cDNA or gDNA that served as material.

Under the authors' procedure: Estimated nucleated cell counts came from reference gene primer amplification. Only in-frame clones appear in the TCRdb table, and some are missing; sequencing was by immunoSEQ multiplex PCR. V, J and clone size derive from that table, while D and trimming were established from the DNA sequence. The repertoire has hundreds of thousands of clones, 85% of them found once; the top ten carry 13%. With 5 bases clipped from V and 3 bases from J, the junction kept 5 bases outside the gene matches. The length of the CDR3 is 16 residues. Per germline, CDR1 KGHSH and CDR2 LQKENI. Sequencing was carried out using peripheral blood. This TCR was recovered from a human donor in a cohort sampled during active COVID-19. The chain is built from TRBV18 and TRBJ2-2, with 11 nucleotides matching TRBD1. The CDR3 DNA reads as TGTGCCAGCTCATCTGGACAGGGGGCTTACACCGGGGAGCTGTTTTTT. Protein sequence: CASSSGQGAYTGELFF.